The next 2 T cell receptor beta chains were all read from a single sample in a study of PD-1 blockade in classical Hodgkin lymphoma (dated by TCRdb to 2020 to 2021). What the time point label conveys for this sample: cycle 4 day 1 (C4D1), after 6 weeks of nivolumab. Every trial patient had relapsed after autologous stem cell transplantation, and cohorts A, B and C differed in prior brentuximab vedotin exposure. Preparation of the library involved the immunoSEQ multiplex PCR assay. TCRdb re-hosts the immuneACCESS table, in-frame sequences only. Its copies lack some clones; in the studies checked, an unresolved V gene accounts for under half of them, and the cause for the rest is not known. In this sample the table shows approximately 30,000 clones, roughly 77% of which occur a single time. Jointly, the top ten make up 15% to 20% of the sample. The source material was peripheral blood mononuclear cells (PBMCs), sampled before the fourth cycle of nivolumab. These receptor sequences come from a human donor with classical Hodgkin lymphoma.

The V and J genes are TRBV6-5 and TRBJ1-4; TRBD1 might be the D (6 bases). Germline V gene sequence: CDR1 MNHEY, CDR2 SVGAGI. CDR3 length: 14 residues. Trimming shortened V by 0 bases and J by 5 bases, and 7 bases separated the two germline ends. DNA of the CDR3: TGTGCCAGCAGTTACTCCGGGACAAATGAAAAACTGTTTTTT. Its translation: CASSYSGTNEKLFF.

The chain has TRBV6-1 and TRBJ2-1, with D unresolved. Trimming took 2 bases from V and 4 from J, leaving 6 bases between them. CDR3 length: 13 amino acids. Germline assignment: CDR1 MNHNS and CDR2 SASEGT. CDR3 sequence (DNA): TGTGCCAGCAGTGAATTGGGGTACAATGAGCAGTTCTTC. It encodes CASSELGYNEQFF.